The 11 T cell receptor beta chains reported below all come from one sample, sequenced in a study of HIV-infected children after antiretroviral therapy interruption. Treatment: PENTA 11 planned treatment interruption arm or continuous ART arm. A 3' RACE protocol on RNA, with unique molecular identifiers, produced the TCR library. In TCRdb, the 3' RACE reads were re-called with MiXCR into one record per CDR3 protein. Among approximately 4,400 distinct CDR3 sequences listed, 4% to 5% were seen once. The sequenced sample was CD45RO+ CD8+ T cells from PBMCs, pooled from several time points, obtained from a donor given antiretroviral therapy, either interrupted or continuous. Described subset: memory CD8+ CD45RO+ CD45RA- T cells. The origin of the receptors is a pool of human donors with HIV.

In this sample, this clonotype is medium-sized (0.01 to 0.1%). The chain couples TRBV5-8 to TRBJ1-2, with D unclear. This CDR3 spans 10 amino acids. With 2 bases removed from V and 12 bases from J, the gap between germline ends came to 8 bases. The germline CDR1 and CDR2 sequences are SGHTS and YDEGEE. CDR3 nucleotides: TGTGCCAGCAGCTTAAGTAGAGACACCTTC. Translated, it gives CASSLSRDTF.

CDR3 sequence (DNA): TGTGCCAGCAGCCGCATGGGTGAGCAGTTCTTC. Translating gives CASSRMGEQFF. V gene TRBV7-2 combines with J gene TRBJ2-1; no reliable D call. Trimming left V 5 bases short and J 9 bases short, with 8 bases between. The CDR3 has 11 amino acids. Germline V gives CDR1 SGHTA, CDR2 FQGNSA.

This clonotype was observed a handful of times. J is TRBJ1-2 and V is TRBV20-1, with D possibly being TRBD1 (5 bases). The CDR3 has 14 residues. The V gene's germline CDR1 is DFQATT and CDR2 SNEGSKA (reference sequence). V lost 0 bases, J lost 4 bases, and 12 bases lay in between. The CDR3 bases are TGCAGTGCTAGAGATTTCAGGGATGGCTATGGCTACACCTTC. The encoded protein is CSARDFRDGYGYTF.

This clonotype came up a few times. This chain connects TRBV6-1 to TRBJ2-7; 9 bases agree with TRBD2. Germline CDR1 MNHNS, CDR2 SASEGT. This CDR3 region has 15 residues. Unmatched junction bases numbered 1, after V lost 1 base and J lost 0 bases. The CDR3 sequence is CASSEELAGSYEQYF. Written as DNA, the CDR3 is TGTGCCAGCAGTGAAGAACTAGCGGGCTCCTACGAGCAGTACTTC.

This chain joins TRBV11-2 and TRBJ2-7, with D possibly TRBD1 on 6 matching bases. Trimming cost V 5 bases and J 4 bases, with 15 bases left between them. CDR1 and CDR2 from the germline V gene are SGHAT and FQNNGV. This CDR3 has 14 residues. CDR3 nucleotide sequence: TGTGCCAGCAGCCAGGGGCCGAGGGCATACGAGCAGTACTTC. Amino acids: CASSQGPRAYEQYF.

By frequency in the sample, this clonotype is medium-sized. The rearrangement uses TRBV21-1 and TRBJ2-1; the table names TRBD1, a call not compared with the DNA. TRBV21-1 is a listed pseudogene. The length of the CDR3 is 19 residues. The CDR3 sequence is CASSNGTPSRRLSYNEQFF. The CDR3 DNA sequence: TGTGCCAGCAGCAACGGGACACCTTCTCGTCGTTTGTCCTACAATGAGCAGTTCTTC.

In this sample, this clonotype turned up many times. CDR3 residues: CASESGYEQYF. CDR3 in DNA: TGTGCCAGCGAGTCAGGGTACGAGCAGTACTTC. This chain joins TRBV6-5 and TRBJ2-7; a weak D match, TRBD1 (5 bases). Germline CDR1 MNHEY, CDR2 SVGAGI. This CDR3 is 11 amino acids long. V was clipped by 8 bases and J by 4 bases, with 9 bases between them.

This clonotype is deemed medium-sized. The chain is built from TRBV11-2 and TRBJ1-1; 7 bases align to TRBD1. There are 13 residues in the CDR3. V lost 5 bases, J lost 8 bases, and 8 bases stayed unmatched. Germline V gene data show CDR1 as SGHAT and CDR2 as FQNNGV. The CDR3: CASSRLQGTEAFF. In nucleotides, the CDR3 is TGTGCCAGCAGCCGACTACAGGGGACCGAAGCTTTCTTT.

This clonotype came up a few times. The CDR3 protein is CASSVGGTGVNEQYF. The CDR3 nucleotides are TGTGCCAGCAGCGTAGGAGGGACAGGTGTTAACGAGCAGTACTTC. J is TRBJ2-7 and V is TRBV9; TRBD1 agrees at 8 bases. Germline CDR1 and CDR2: SGDLS and YYNGEE. Unmatched junction bases numbered 7, after V lost 0 bases and J lost 5 bases. This CDR3 comprises 15 residues.

V usage is TRBV27 and J usage is TRBJ1-4; D not certain. The V gene's germline CDR1 is MNHEY and CDR2 SMNVEV (reference sequence). The CDR3 length is 14 residues. Trimming cost V 8 bases and J 0 bases, with 10 bases left between them. CDR3 region: CASRPTATNEKLFF. In nucleotides, the CDR3 is TGTGCCAGCCGTCCGACCGCAACTAATGAAAAACTGTTTTTT.

This clonotype was seen repeatedly, ten times or more. The rearrangement joins TRBV29-1 to TRBJ1-2; unclear D gene. This CDR3 spans 8 amino acids. V was shortened by 3 bases and J by 7 bases, with 0 bases between the two germline ends. CDR1 SQVTM and CDR2 ANQGSEA come from the germline V gene. CDR3: CSVDGYTF. For the CDR3, the DNA is TGCAGCGTTGATGGCTACACCTTC.